A single sample is the source of the 29 T cell receptor beta chains below, sequenced in a study of Ad26.COV2.S vaccination and SARS-CoV-2 variants (dated by TCRdb to about 2021). The sample's treatment or condition label, in plain terms: 15 to 20 received Ad26.COV2.S at low or high dose, single or two shots; about five received placebo; per-sample allocation not given. Repertoires of vaccine and placebo recipients were sequenced from samples collected on day 63 after the first injection. Receptor amplification or capture employed the immunoSEQ multiplex PCR assay. Held by TCRdb, this immuneACCESS table contains in-frame sequences only and omits some clones. Under half of the omission traces to an unresolved V gene where checked; the cause of the rest is unknown. Counted in this sample were 360,000 or so clones; around 91% of them appeared once. The leading ten clones occupy approximately 1.9% of the sample.

This specimen was peripheral blood, taken in a trial of Ad26.COV2.S vaccine versus placebo. The receptors originated from a person between 18 and 65 years old who received the Ad26.COV2.S COVID-19 vaccine or a placebo.

V and J are TRBV29-1 and TRBJ1-1, with a tentative D call TRBD1 (5 bases). The V end lost 4 bases, the J end lost 5 bases, and 11 bases lay between the germline ends. Germline assignment: CDR1 SQVTM and CDR2 ANQGSEA. The CDR3 covers 12 residues. CDR3 loop: CSVADSATEAFF. Written as DNA, the CDR3 is TGCAGCGTTGCCGACAGCGCTACTGAAGCTTTCTTT.

V and J are TRBV19 and TRBJ1-2, with D tentatively TRBD1 (5 bases). Germline CDR1 is LNHDA and CDR2 is SQIVND (reference sequence). With 9 bases removed from V and 4 bases from J, the gap between germline ends came to 9 bases. This CDR3 is built from 11 residues. The CDR3 spells CARGRAYGYTF. The CDR3 DNA reads TGTGCCAGGGGGCGGGCCTATGGCTACACCTTC.

This clone was seen once. The chain uses TRBV6-2 or TRBV6-3 and TRBJ2-3; TRBD2 aligns across 10 bases. The CDR3 extends over 19 amino acids. Germline assignment: CDR1 MNHEY and CDR2 SVGEGT. Losses at the gene ends were 6 bases for V and 1 base for J; bases not matched to a gene: 16. Here the CDR3 DNA reads TGTGCCAGCAGCCCTAGGGCCCATGCTAGCGGGAGTCGCACAGATACGCAGTATTTT. This sequence encodes CASSPRAHASGSRTDTQYF.

This clone was seen once. V is TRBV4-3 and J is TRBJ2-6; tentatively, D is TRBD1 or TRBD2 (5 bases each). In germline, CDR1 is LGHNA, CDR2 YSLEER. CDR3 size: 17 residues. V was clipped by 0 bases and J by 0 bases, with 9 bases between them. The CDR3, as DNA: TGCGCCAGCAGCCAAGATCCTGGGGGCTCTGGGGCCAACGTCCTGACTTTC. Its translation is CASSQDPGGSGANVLTF.

This clone was counted a few times. The chain links TRBV5-4 to TRBJ1-4; 10 nucleotides agree with TRBD1. This CDR3 contains 14 residues. Losses at the gene ends were 2 bases for V and 8 bases for J; bases not matched to a gene: 3. The V gene's germline CDR1 is SGHNT and CDR2 YYREEE (reference sequence). CDR3: CASSLGQGDEKLFF. The CDR3 DNA reads as TGTGCCAGCAGCTTAGGACAGGGGGACGAAAAACTGTTTTTT.

The V and J genes are TRBV13 and TRBJ2-1; D gene ambiguous. The germline CDR1 and CDR2 sequences are PRHDT and FYEKMQ (reference sequence). V lost 7 bases and J 0 bases, leaving 10 bases between the germline ends. This CDR3 contains 14 residues. CDR3: CASTRFSSYNEQFF. CDR3 sequence (DNA): TGTGCCAGCACCCGATTTAGCTCCTACAATGAGCAGTTCTTC.

On this clone itself: This same CDR3 is encoded by further DNA sequences in the sample. This rearrangement joins TRBV9 to TRBJ2-1; 10 bases fit TRBD2. Looked up from germline, CDR1 is SGDLS and CDR2 is YYNGEE. Trimming removed 3 bases from V and 7 bases from J; junction bases left unmatched: 4. The CDR3 extends over 14 amino acids. CDR3 bases: TGTGCCAGCAGCGCTAGCGGGAGTTTGAATGAGCAGTTCTTC. Residues: CASSASGSLNEQFF. The variable domain in full, completed from reference TRBV9 and TRBJ2-1, reads DSGVTQTPKHLITATGQRVTLRCSPRSGDLSVYWYQQSLDQGLQFLIQYYNGEERAKGNILERFSAQQFPDLHSELNLSSLELGDSALYFCASSASGSLNEQFFGPGTRLTVL.

The chain couples TRBV5-1 to TRBJ1-1, with a weak D call TRBD1 (6 bases). The CDR3 spans 14 residues. Trimming removed 0 bases at V and 7 bases at J, with 13 bases between. Germline V CDR1 and CDR2: SGHRS, YFSETQ. CDR3 sequence: CASSLEEATGEAFF. CDR3 sequence (DNA): TGCGCCAGCAGCTTGGAGGAGGCGACAGGTGAAGCTTTCTTT.

The chain couples TRBV5-4 to TRBJ1-2; D is ambiguous. CDR3 length: 11 residues. The V gene lost 3 bases and the J gene lost 0 bases, with 0 bases spanning the gap. Germline V gene sequence: CDR1 SGHNT, CDR2 YYREEE (reference sequence). Here the CDR3 reads CASSSNYGYTF. The CDR3 nucleotides are TGTGCCAGCAGCTCTAACTATGGCTACACCTTC.

The genes are TRBV9 and TRBJ2-1; possibly TRBD1 or TRBD2 for D (5 bases each). The CDR3 is 13 residues long. Germline V gives CDR1 SGDLS, CDR2 YYNGEE. V was clipped by 0 bases and J by 7 bases, with 8 bases between them. The CDR3 sequence: CASSVVGANEQFF. CDR3 in DNA: TGTGCCAGCAGCGTAGTCGGGGCGAATGAGCAGTTCTTC.

The chain uses TRBV4-3 and TRBJ2-5, with 9 bases fitting TRBD2. CDR1 is LGHNA and CDR2 is YSLEER in the germline V gene. The length of the CDR3 is 15 residues. V lost 2 bases and J lost 3; bases outside the gene matches: 4. The chain's CDR3 is CASSQLASGKETQYF. The CDR3 DNA reads TGCGCCAGCAGCCAACTAGCTAGCGGGAAAGAGACCCAGTACTTC.

This chain connects TRBV11-2 to TRBJ2-1; 9 positions agree with TRBD2. The junction had 13 bases not matched to a gene; V was cut back by 7 bases and J by 6 bases. The CDR3 extends over 16 amino acids. Germline V gives CDR1 SGHAT, CDR2 FQNNGV. CDR3 amino acids: CASTHSYRGGGNEQFF. CDR3 coding DNA: TGTGCCAGCACCCACTCTTACCGCGGGGGGGGCAATGAGCAGTTCTTC.

This clone has a single count. V and J are TRBV28 and TRBJ2-7; D gene uncertain. Looked up from germline, CDR1 is MDHEN and CDR2 is SYDVKM. The CDR3 has 11 amino acids. Trimming stripped 5 bases from V and 4 bases from J, with 6 bases between. The CDR3 reads CASSTIYEQYF. The CDR3 DNA follows: TGTGCCAGCAGTACCATTTACGAGCAGTACTTC.

The rearrangement uses TRBV10-3 and TRBJ2-3; 7 bases fit TRBD2. CDR1 and CDR2 (germline): ENHRY, SYGVKD. V was pared by 0 bases and J by 4 bases, with 7 bases of the junction left unmatched. The CDR3 runs to 16 residues. The CDR3 reads CAISESGREMADTQYF. The CDR3 nucleotides are TGTGCCATCAGTGAGTCGGGGCGGGAGATGGCAGATACGCAGTATTTT.

The chain employs TRBV2 and TRBJ2-1; TRBD2 matches at 7 bases. Germline CDR1 and CDR2: SNHLY and FYNNEI. The CDR3 is 14 residues long. Trimming at V came to 11 bases and at J to 5 bases, leaving 12 bases not matched to a gene. The CDR3 sequence: CAGEGLPANNEQFF. The DNA of the CDR3 is TGTGCCGGGGAGGGACTCCCGGCAAACAATGAGCAGTTCTTC.

The chain carries TRBV19 and TRBJ2-4; 10 nucleotides agree with TRBD1. This CDR3 contains 18 residues. Losses at the gene ends were 5 bases for V and 0 bases for J; bases not matched to a gene: 10. Per the germline V gene, CDR1 is LNHDA and CDR2 is SQIVND (reference sequence). The CDR3 DNA sequence: TGTGCCAGTAGTGGGGACAGGGGAGGGACTCTAGCCAAAAACATTCAGTACTTC. Translation gives CASSGDRGGTLAKNIQYF. Supplemented by reference TRBV19 and TRBJ2-4, the full variable domain reads DGGITQSPKYLFRKEGQNVTLSCEQNLNHDAMYWYRQDPGQGLRLIYYSQIVNDFQKGDIAEGYSVSREKKESFPLTVTSAQKNPTAFYLCASSGDRGGTLAKNIQYFGAGTRLSVL.

This chain links TRBV25-1 with TRBJ2-6; D uncertain. CDR3 length: 13 amino acids. CDR1 and CDR2 from the germline V gene are MGHDK and SYGVNS. Trimming pared 6 bases from V and 1 base from J, leaving 4 bases between. CDR3 DNA: TGTGCCAGCAGCTTATCTGGGGCCAACGTCCTGACTTTC. It yields the protein CASSLSGANVLTF.

The chain links TRBV30 to TRBJ2-1, with a possible D match to TRBD2 (5 bases). The germline V gene encodes CDR1 GTSNPN and CDR2 SVGIG (reference sequence). Trimming cost V 3 bases and J 8 bases, with 20 bases left between them. CDR3 size: 15 residues. The chain's CDR3 is CAWSSMRRSRHEQFF. In DNA form, the CDR3 reads TGTGCCTGGAGCTCAATGCGGAGGTCCCGCCATGAGCAGTTCTTC.

Written as DNA, the CDR3 is TGTGCCAGCTCACCCCTGACCGCACCGGCAGCCTCTAACTATGGCTACACCTTC. It is translated as CASSPLTAPAASNYGYTF. This rearrangement joins TRBV18 to TRBJ1-2; D ambiguous. CDR1 and CDR2 from the germline V gene are KGHSH and LQKENI. CDR3 length: 18 amino acids. Deletions cut 3 bases from V and 0 bases from J, with 20 bases between. Full variable domain (rest looked up from reference TRBV18 and TRBJ1-2): NAGVMQNPRHLVRRRGQEARLRCSPMKGHSHVYWYRQLPEEGLKFMVYLQKENIIDESGMPKERFSAEFPKEGPSILRIQQVVRGDSAAYFCASSPLTAPAASNYGYTFGSGTRLTVV.

The rearrangement joins TRBV28 to TRBJ2-1; D gene ambiguous. CDR3 size: 14 residues. Germline lookup yields CDR1 MDHEN and CDR2 SYDVKM. V lost 4 bases and J 9 bases, leaving 16 bases between the germline ends. The CDR3 region is CASSSPPVKVEQFF. The DNA of the CDR3 is TGTGCCAGCAGTTCCCCCCCGGTCAAGGTTGAGCAGTTCTTC.

The chain employs TRBV19 and TRBJ1-4; the match to TRBD1 covers 8 bases. The J segment lost 8 bases and the V segment lost 6 bases, leaving 8 bases of the junction unmatched. Germline CDR1 is LNHDA and CDR2 is SQIVND (reference sequence). There are 14 residues in the CDR3. The CDR3 here is CASRLDRGGEKLFF. The CDR3 DNA sequence: TGTGCCAGTAGGTTAGACAGGGGCGGCGAAAAACTGTTTTTT. The full variable domain, rest sourced from reference TRBV19 and TRBJ1-4, is DGGITQSPKYLFRKEGQNVTLSCEQNLNHDAMYWYRQDPGQGLRLIYYSQIVNDFQKGDIAEGYSVSREKKESFPLTVTSAQKNPTAFYLCASRLDRGGEKLFFGSGTQLSVL.

CDR3: CSVGDRDPNIQYF. In DNA, the CDR3 is TGCAGCGTTGGTGACAGGGACCCAAACATTCAGTACTTC. This chain connects TRBV29-1 to TRBJ2-4; 7 bases match TRBD1. The CDR3 covers 13 residues. Germline values: CDR1 SQVTM, CDR2 ANQGSEA. V shed 4 bases and J 6 bases; nucleotides not matched to a gene: 6.

The chain carries TRBV6-2 or TRBV6-3 and TRBJ2-1, with 9 nucleotides matching TRBD1. With 4 bases clipped from V and 5 bases from J, the junction kept 6 bases outside the gene matches. Germline lookup yields CDR1 MNHEY and CDR2 SVGEGT. There are 15 residues in the CDR3. The DNA for the CDR3 is TGTGCCAGCAGTTCTGGGACAGGGCGGGACAATGAGCAGTTCTTC. This encodes CASSSGTGRDNEQFF.

This chain connects TRBV27 to TRBJ2-1; no reliable D call. V was shortened by 6 bases and J by 1 base, with 16 bases between the two germline ends. Germline V gives CDR1 MNHEY, CDR2 SMNVEV (reference sequence). The CDR3 extends over 16 amino acids. The CDR3 DNA reads as TGTGCCAGCAGGCGCGAGAGCGCCCAATCCTACAATGAGCAGTTCTTC. This sequence encodes CASRRESAQSYNEQFF.

The rearrangement links TRBV27 to TRBJ2-2; D call uncertain. Germline CDR1 and CDR2: MNHEY and SMNVEV (reference sequence). The germline V and J ends were trimmed by 3 bases and 5 bases, with 10 bases remaining between them. The CDR3 sequence is 14 residues long. The CDR3 spells CASSFLGITGELFF. In nucleotides, the CDR3 is TGTGCCAGCAGTTTCCTGGGAATTACCGGGGAGCTGTTTTTT.

The chain is built from TRBV24-1 and TRBJ2-7; no clear D. Germline V lookup: CDR1 KGHDR, CDR2 SFDVKD. Trimming stripped 2 bases from V and 3 bases from J, with 4 bases between. This CDR3 has 12 amino acids. CDR3 nucleotide sequence: TGTGCCACCAGTGATTCAGACTACGAGCAGTACTTC. Translated, it gives CATSDSDYEQYF.

The chain combines TRBV19 with TRBJ1-2; D gene ambiguous. V was cut by 6 bases and J by 5 bases, with 7 bases left in between. CDR1 and CDR2 from the germline V gene are LNHDA and SQIVND (reference sequence). The CDR3 length is 11 residues. The CDR3 is CASRVPYGYTF. The DNA of the CDR3 is TGTGCCAGTAGGGTCCCTTATGGCTACACCTTC.

Worth noting for this clone: The same CDR3 is also encoded by other DNA sequences in this sample. This rearrangement joins TRBV9 to TRBJ2-5; D ambiguous. The CDR3 loop spans 14 amino acids. Deletions cut 0 bases from V and 1 base from J, with 7 bases between. Germline loops: CDR1 SGDLS, CDR2 YYNGEE. CDR3 in DNA: TGTGCCAGCAGCGTAGCGGGTACCCAAGAGACCCAGTACTTC. This codes for CASSVAGTQETQYF.

The V and J genes are TRBV5-4 and TRBJ2-2; TRBD2 is a possible D gene (6 bases). Germline values: CDR1 SGHNT, CDR2 YYREEE (reference sequence). V lost 2 bases to trimming and J lost 2 bases, with 10 bases between them. The CDR3 is made up of 15 amino acids. The CDR3 DNA reads as TGTGCCAGCAGCTTCGGACTATTCAACACCGGGGAGCTGTTTTTT. Translated, it gives CASSFGLFNTGELFF.